Listed below are T cell receptor beta chains from one sample, sequenced in a study of neoadjuvant anti-PD-1 for oral cavity cancer. Measured with immunoSEQ multiplex PCR; TCRdb has only the in-frame clones, and not every one. The data show roughly 13,000 clones, with approximately 80% seen just once and under 3% held by the top ten. Source: PBMCs, taken before nivolumab (anti-PD-1) treatment. These receptors were obtained from a person between 40 and 79 years old with oral cavity squamous cell carcinoma. Each CDR3 is given with its conserved first and last residue. D genes are given only for firm matches. A row's size may be missing; if present it is once, few, many or a size class.

clone_size	j_call	v_call	d_call	cdr3_aa	cdr3_nt
NA	TRBJ1-1	TRBV19	NA	CASSIRGLNTEAFF	TGTGCCAGTAGTATACGAGGGCTGAACACTGAAGCTTTCTTT
NA	TRBJ2-4	TRBV28	NA	CASSLRSGLKNIQYF	TGTGCCAGCAGTTTACGAAGCGGATTAAAAAACATTCAGTACTTC
NA	TRBJ2-1	TRBV30	NA	CAWSVQGNEQFF	TGTGCCTGGAGTGTACAGGGTAATGAGCAGTTCTTC
NA	TRBJ2-6	TRBV9	NA	CASSVAGRSDGANVLTF	TGTGCCAGCAGCGTAGCGGGACGGAGTGACGGGGCCAACGTCCTGACTTTC
NA	TRBJ1-1	TRBV7-8	NA	CASSLRGDIPKAFF	TGTGCCAGCAGCCTGAGGGGGGACATTCCCAAAGCTTTCTTT
NA	TRBJ2-5	TRBV27	TRBD2	CASSLDGRRWETQYF	TGTGCCAGCAGTTTAGACGGGAGGAGATGGGAGACCCAGTACTTC
few	TRBJ2-7	TRBV6-4	TRBD2	CASSEEAGTIYEQYF	TGTGCCAGCAGTGAAGAGGCGGGGACTATCTACGAGCAGTACTTC
NA	TRBJ2-7	TRBV9	TRBD1	CASSVRTGDVEQYF	TGTGCCAGCAGCGTCCGGACAGGGGACGTCGAGCAGTACTTC
NA	TRBJ2-3	TRBV7-2	TRBD2	CASSPGLAGRGTQYF	TGTGCCAGCAGCCCTGGACTAGCAGGGAGGGGTACGCAGTATTTT
NA	TRBJ2-3	TRBV2	TRBD2	CASSELFSGDSTDTQYF	TGTGCCAGCAGTGAATTGTTTAGCGGGGACTCCACAGATACGCAGTATTTT
NA	TRBJ2-2	TRBV11-1	TRBD2	CASSRLAGGTGELFF	TGTGCCAGCAGCCGACTAGCGGGAGGGACCGGGGAGCTGTTTTTT
NA	TRBJ1-4	TRBV4-1	NA	CASSFQGPEKLFF	TGCGCCAGCAGTTTCCAGGGTCCTGAAAAACTGTTTTTT
few	TRBJ1-2	TRBV27	NA	CASRATVGYGYTF	TGTGCCAGCAGGGCTACGGTGGGCTATGGCTACACCTTC
NA	TRBJ2-1	TRBV11-1	NA	CASSLGGRLSYNEQFF	TGTGCCAGCAGCTTGGGGGGGCGATTGTCCTACAATGAGCAGTTCTTC
NA	TRBJ1-1	TRBV11-2	NA	CASSSYRSEGTEAFF	TGTGCCAGCAGCTCTTACAGGTCGGAGGGCACTGAAGCTTTCTTT
NA	TRBJ2-1	TRBV19	TRBD2	CASSISLGLAGGPSYNEQFF	TGTGCCAGTAGTATAAGTTTAGGACTAGCGGGAGGGCCGTCCTACAATGAGCAGTTCTTC
few	TRBJ1-2	TRBV11-2	NA	CASSLVVGVGYGYTF	TGTGCCAGCAGCTTAGTTGTGGGGGTGGGATATGGCTACACCTTC
NA	TRBJ2-2	TRBV6-1	NA	CASSEVWNTGELFF	TGTGCCAGCAGTGAAGTCTGGAACACCGGGGAGCTGTTTTTT
NA	TRBJ1-1	TRBV10-1	TRBD1	CASSDGTGLNTEAFF	TGCGCCAGCAGTGATGGGACAGGGCTGAACACTGAAGCTTTCTTT
NA	TRBJ2-1	TRBV2	TRBD2	CANPGLGEGEQFF	TGTGCCAACCCGGGACTAGGGGAGGGTGAGCAGTTCTTC
NA	TRBJ2-7	TRBV5-1	NA	CASKLGDNEQYF	TGCGCCAGCAAACTCGGGGACAACGAGCAGTACTTC
few	TRBJ1-5	TRBV6-1	TRBD1	CASSDTDRVQHF	TGTGCCAGCAGCGACACCGACAGGGTTCAGCATTTT
NA	TRBJ2-3	TRBV5-4	NA	CASSLPASDTQYF	TGTGCCAGCAGCCTACCCGCCTCAGATACGCAGTATTTT
once	TRBJ2-2	TRBV19	NA	CASSIAAGNTGELFF	TGTGCCAGTAGTATCGCCGCGGGGAACACCGGGGAGCTGTTTTTT
NA	TRBJ1-2	TRBV6-6	NA	CASSLDNYGYTF	TGTGCCAGCAGTCTCGACAACTATGGCTACACCTTC
NA	TRBJ1-1	TRBV25-1	NA	CASSRGGDTEAFF	TGTGCCAGCAGTCGGGGGGGTGACACTGAAGCTTTCTTT
NA	TRBJ2-7	TRBV28	TRBD2	CASYREGSYEQYF	TGTGCCAGCTACCGGGAGGGTAGCTACGAGCAGTACTTC
NA	TRBJ2-1	TRBV5-1	TRBD2	CASSRGGDNEQFF	TGCGCCAGCAGTCGCGGGGGGGACAATGAGCAGTTCTTC
few	TRBJ2-7	TRBV7-6	NA	CASSSGPLSYEQYF	TGTGCCAGCAGCTCAGGACCGCTCTCCTACGAGCAGTACTTC
NA	TRBJ1-5	TRBV19	NA	CASTSPTVPYNQPQHF	TGTGCCAGTACCTCTCCTACAGTGCCTTACAATCAGCCCCAGCATTTT
few	TRBJ2-4	TRBV29-1	NA	CSVEVPGVNKNIQYF	TGCAGCGTTGAAGTACCGGGAGTTAACAAAAACATTCAGTACTTC
NA	TRBJ1-2	TRBV9	NA	CASSTSSRFRIHGYTF	TGTGCCAGCAGCACGAGTAGCAGGTTCCGTATCCATGGCTACACCTTC
few	TRBJ2-7	TRBV6-1	TRBD2	CASSESGSPSYEQYF	TGTGCCAGCAGTGAAAGCGGGAGCCCCTCCTACGAGCAGTACTTC
NA	TRBJ1-2	TRBV6-4	TRBD1	CASRGGTVGGYTF	TGTGCCAGCAGAGGCGGGACAGTCGGTGGCTACACCTTC
NA	TRBJ1-2	TRBV5-1	TRBD1	CASRTEDRGGYTF	TGCGCCAGCAGAACCGAAGACAGGGGAGGCTACACCTTC
NA	TRBJ1-3	TRBV2	NA	CASSDLGGPLRNTIYF	TGTGCCAGCAGTGATCTGGGAGGTCCGTTGAGAAACACCATATATTTT
few	TRBJ2-1	TRBV9	NA	CASSVAGPSSYNEQFF	TGTGCCAGCAGCGTAGCGGGACCAAGCTCCTACAATGAGCAGTTCTTC
once	TRBJ1-1	TRBV6-1	NA	CASTGASSGTEAFF	TGTGCCAGCACCGGGGCCAGTTCGGGGACTGAAGCTTTCTTT
NA	TRBJ2-7	TRBV6-6	NA	CASSYDEGISYEQYF	TGTGCCAGCAGTTACGATGAGGGAATTTCCTACGAGCAGTACTTC
once	TRBJ2-3	TRBV10-2	NA	CASSEYIVRGGTQYF	TGCGCCAGCAGTGAGTATATCGTGAGGGGAGGTACGCAGTATTTT
NA	TRBJ2-3	TRBV5-1	NA	CASSLQGGTDTQYF	TGCGCCAGCAGCTTACAGGGTGGCACAGATACGCAGTATTTT
NA	TRBJ2-5	TRBV10-3	TRBD1	CAISADRGRETQYF	TGTGCCATCAGTGCGGACAGGGGGAGAGAGACCCAGTACTTC
once	TRBJ2-2	TRBV29-1	NA	CSVVQTWGTGELFF	TGCAGCGTTGTACAGACGTGGGGCACCGGGGAGCTGTTTTTT
NA	TRBJ1-4	TRBV5-1	NA	CASSETATNEKLFF	TGCGCCAGCAGCGAGACGGCAACTAATGAAAAACTGTTTTTT
NA	TRBJ2-3	TRBV5-1	NA	CASSLAGGTDTQYF	TGCGCCAGCAGCTTGGCAGGAGGCACAGATACGCAGTATTTT
NA	TRBJ2-5	TRBV4-1	TRBD2	CASSQLGLAGGPPVETQYF	TGCGCCAGCAGCCAGCTGGGACTAGCGGGGGGGCCGCCAGTGGAGACCCAGTACTTC
few	TRBJ2-5	TRBV5-4	TRBD2	CASSGGGLAGEETQYF	TGTGCCAGCAGCGGTGGGGGACTAGCGGGAGAAGAGACCCAGTACTTC
NA	TRBJ1-2	TRBV11-2	NA	CASSSTPEPGGYGYTF	TGTGCCAGCAGCTCAACACCGGAACCCGGGGGCTATGGCTACACCTTC
NA	TRBJ2-5	TRBV2	NA	CASSDAGTPETQYF	TGTGCCAGCAGTGACGCCGGGACCCCAGAGACCCAGTACTTC
NA	TRBJ2-5	TRBV6-1	NA	CASTPGQIQETQYF	TGTGCCAGCACTCCCGGACAGATCCAAGAGACCCAGTACTTC